This TCR beta chain originates from a study of blood T cell repertoires in COVID-19. Study at large: COVID-19 samples, acute and convalescent, were from the United States, Italy and Spain. PBMCs, B-cell-depleted T cells, or T cells provided the cDNA or gDNA that made up the material.

How the authors handled the data: Reference gene primer amplification gave estimated nucleated cell counts. Repertoires were generated with immunoSEQ multiplex PCR, while TCRdb's copy carries only in-frame clones and drops some. V and J calls and clone size come straight from that table; D and trimming were deduced from the DNA. The table records about 190,000 clones, around 85% of them present only once. Germline CDR1 reads SGHRS; CDR2 reads YFSETQ. V was clipped by 2 bases and J by 1 base; unmatched bases: 7. The CDR3 has 16 residues. This TCR came from a man aged 70-80 years with active or convalescent COVID-19. Sequencing was carried out using peripheral blood. The chain employs TRBV5-1 and TRBJ2-3; TRBD2 matches at 7 bases. CDR3 sequence reads: CASSLNGAGRTDTQYF. The CDR3 DNA follows: TGCGCCAGCAGCTTAAATGGAGCGGGACGCACAGATACGCAGTATTTT. Drawing the rest from reference TRBV5-1 and TRBJ2-3, the complete variable domain is KAGVTQTPRYLIKTRGQQVTLSCSPISGHRSVSWYQQTPGQGLQFLFEYFSETQRNKGNFPGRFSGRQFSNSRSEMNVSTLELGDSALYLCASSLNGAGRTDTQYFGPGTRLTVL.